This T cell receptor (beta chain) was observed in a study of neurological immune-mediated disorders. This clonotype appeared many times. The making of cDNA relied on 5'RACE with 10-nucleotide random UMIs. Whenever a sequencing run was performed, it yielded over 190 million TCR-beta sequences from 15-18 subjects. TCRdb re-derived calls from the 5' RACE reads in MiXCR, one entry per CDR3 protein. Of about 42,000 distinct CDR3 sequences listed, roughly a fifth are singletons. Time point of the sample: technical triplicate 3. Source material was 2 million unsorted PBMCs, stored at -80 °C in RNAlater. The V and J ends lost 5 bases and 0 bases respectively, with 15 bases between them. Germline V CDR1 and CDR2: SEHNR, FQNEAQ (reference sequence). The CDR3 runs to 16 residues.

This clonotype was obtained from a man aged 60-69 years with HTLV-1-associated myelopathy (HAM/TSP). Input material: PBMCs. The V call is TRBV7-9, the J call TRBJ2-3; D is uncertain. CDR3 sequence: CASSGAGGASTDTQYF. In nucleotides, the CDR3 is TGTGCCAGCAGCGGAGCAGGTGGTGCTAGCACAGATACGCAGTATTTT.